What follows are 2 T cell receptor beta chains derived from one specimen sequenced in a study of control samples from healthy donors and cancer patients. Produced via immunoSEQ multiplex PCR; TCRdb's table is partial and in-frame only. The sample carries 80,000 to 100,000 clones, 80% to 95% recorded once. Sequenced material: blood. These receptors originate from a human donor in good health. The donor label of this sample is uncertain.

V is TRBV28 and J is TRBJ2-2, with D unclear. Trimming took 3 bases from V and 5 from J, leaving 7 bases between them. This CDR3 has 13 amino acids. Germline V gives CDR1 MDHEN, CDR2 SYDVKM. The DNA for the CDR3 is TGTGCCAGCAGTTTGACGGCTACCGGGGAGCTGTTTTTT. Its translation: CASSLTATGELFF.

This clone was found once. The rearrangement joins TRBV6-5 to TRBJ1-1, with 9 positions matching TRBD1. V gave up 2 bases and J gave up 4 bases; unmatched junction bases: 2. From germline, CDR1 is MNHEY and CDR2 SVGAGI. This CDR3 spans 14 amino acids. The CDR3 DNA is TGTGCCAGCAGTTACGGGACAGGGTCCACTGAAGCTTTCTTT. It translates to CASSYGTGSTEAFF.